This T cell receptor beta chain is from a study of blood T cell repertoires in COVID-19. Across the study: Samples came from the United States, Italy and Spain, spanning acute and convalescent COVID-19.

Many counts were recorded for this clone. As handled by the study authors: Scientists estimated how many nucleated cells there were by amplifying reference gene primers. Sequencing used immunoSEQ multiplex PCR; TCRdb keeps in-frame clones, though not all of them. V and J calls and clone size are as listed in that table; D and trimming were resolved from the DNA. This sample yields about 120,000 clones, of which about 80% are seen a single time; roughly 4% belongs to the top ten. Germline CDR1 reads SEHNR; CDR2 reads FQNEAQ (reference sequence). Trimming cost V 5 bases and J 0 bases, with 16 bases left between them. This CDR3 region has 16 residues.

J is TRBJ1-1 and V is TRBV7-9, with a weak D call TRBD1 (5 bases). The source material was peripheral blood. The TCR sequence derives from a woman of 80 years or more with acute or convalescent COVID-19. The CDR3 loop reads CASSRRDGLMNTEAFF. The CDR3, as DNA: TGTGCCAGCAGCCGGCGGGACGGACTCATGAACACTGAAGCTTTCTTT.